The clone carrying this T cell receptor (beta chain) has ten or more counts. The sample is drawn from a study of T cells in Graves' hyperthyroidism and ophthalmopathy. The wider study: Peripheral blood specimens were obtained at initial diagnosis, prior to any treatment.

What was amplified from RNA transcripts were TCR beta CDR3 regions. With the HTBI primer set, the TCR CDR3 went through a first round of RT-PCR. TCRdb re-called the multiplex PCR reads with MiXCR, one entry per CDR3 protein. The table shows about 580,000 distinct CDR3 sequences, with approximately 14% occurring only once. Germline CDR1 is MNHEY and CDR2 is SMNVEV (reference sequence). The CDR3 length is 14 residues. Trimming at V came to 6 bases and at J to 3 bases, leaving 5 bases not matched to a gene. The TCR originated in a woman aged 25 to 45 with Graves' hyperthyroidism that later progressed to Graves' ophthalmopathy. Material for sequencing was blood. This chain connects TRBV27 to TRBJ2-5; TRBD1 aligns across 9 bases. CDR3 amino acids: CASRGTGPKETQYF. DNA of the CDR3: TGTGCCAGCAGGGGGACAGGGCCGAAAGAGACCCAGTACTTC.